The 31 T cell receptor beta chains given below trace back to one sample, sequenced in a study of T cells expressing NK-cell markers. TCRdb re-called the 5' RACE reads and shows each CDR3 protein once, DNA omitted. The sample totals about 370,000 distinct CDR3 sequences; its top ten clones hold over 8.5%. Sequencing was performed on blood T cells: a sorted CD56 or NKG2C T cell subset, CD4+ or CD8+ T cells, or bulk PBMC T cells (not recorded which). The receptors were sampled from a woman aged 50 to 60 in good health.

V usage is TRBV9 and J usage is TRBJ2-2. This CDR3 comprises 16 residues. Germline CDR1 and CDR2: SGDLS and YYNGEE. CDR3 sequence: CASSVSPGHATGELFF.

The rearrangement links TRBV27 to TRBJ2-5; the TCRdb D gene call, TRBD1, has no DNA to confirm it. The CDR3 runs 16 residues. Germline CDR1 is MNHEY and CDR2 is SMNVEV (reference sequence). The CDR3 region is CASSSDRGPGGGTQYF.

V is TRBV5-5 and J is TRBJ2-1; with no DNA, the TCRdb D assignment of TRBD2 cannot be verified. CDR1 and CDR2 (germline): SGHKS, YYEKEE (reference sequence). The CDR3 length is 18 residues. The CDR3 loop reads CASSLGGLAGSSYNEQFF.

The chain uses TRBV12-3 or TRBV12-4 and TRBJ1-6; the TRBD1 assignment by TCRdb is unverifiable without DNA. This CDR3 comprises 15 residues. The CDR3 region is CASSLGTANNSPLHF.

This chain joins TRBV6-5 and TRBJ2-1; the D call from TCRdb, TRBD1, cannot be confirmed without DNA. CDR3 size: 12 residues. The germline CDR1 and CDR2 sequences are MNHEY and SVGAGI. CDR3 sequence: CASSPPVGEQFF.

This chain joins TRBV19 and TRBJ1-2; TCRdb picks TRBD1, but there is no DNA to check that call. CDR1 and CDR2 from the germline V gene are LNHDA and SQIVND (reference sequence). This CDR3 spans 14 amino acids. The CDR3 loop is CASSIEGAAYGYTF.

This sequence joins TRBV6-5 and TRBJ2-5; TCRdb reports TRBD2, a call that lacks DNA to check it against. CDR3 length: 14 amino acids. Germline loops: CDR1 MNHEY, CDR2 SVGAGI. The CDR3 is CASTRGLGQETQYF.

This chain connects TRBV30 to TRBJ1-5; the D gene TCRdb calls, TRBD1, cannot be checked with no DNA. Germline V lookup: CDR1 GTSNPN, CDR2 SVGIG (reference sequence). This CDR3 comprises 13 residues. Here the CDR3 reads CAWSTGWNQPQHF.

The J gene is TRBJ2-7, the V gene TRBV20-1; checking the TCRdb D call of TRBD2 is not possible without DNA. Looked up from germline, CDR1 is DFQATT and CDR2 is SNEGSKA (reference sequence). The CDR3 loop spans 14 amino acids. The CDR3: CSASGGRLSYEQYF.

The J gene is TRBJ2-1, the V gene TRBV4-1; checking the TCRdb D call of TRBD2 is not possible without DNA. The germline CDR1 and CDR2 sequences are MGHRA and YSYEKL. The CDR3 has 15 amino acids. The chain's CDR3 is CASSQGLASRNEQFF.

The CDR3: CASRDRAGYGYTF. The genes are TRBV6-5 and TRBJ1-2; TCRdb proposes TRBD1, but this gene call is untestable without DNA. The germline gives CDR1 MNHEY, CDR2 SVGAGI. The CDR3 has 13 amino acids.

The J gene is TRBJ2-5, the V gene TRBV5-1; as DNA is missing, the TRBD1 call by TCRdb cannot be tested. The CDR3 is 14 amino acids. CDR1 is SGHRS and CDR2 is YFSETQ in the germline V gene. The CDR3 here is CASSPYRGQETQYF.

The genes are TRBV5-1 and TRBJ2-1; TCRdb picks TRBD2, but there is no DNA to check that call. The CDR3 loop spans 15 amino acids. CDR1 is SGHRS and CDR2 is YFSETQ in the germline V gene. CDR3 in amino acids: CASSLGRLADNEQFF.

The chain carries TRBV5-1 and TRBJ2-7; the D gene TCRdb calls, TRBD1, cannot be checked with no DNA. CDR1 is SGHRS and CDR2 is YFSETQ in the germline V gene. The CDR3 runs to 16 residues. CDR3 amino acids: CASIGGIDRDSYEQYF.

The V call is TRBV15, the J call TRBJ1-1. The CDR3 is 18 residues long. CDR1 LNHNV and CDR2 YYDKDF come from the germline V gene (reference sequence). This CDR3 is CATSRGSGVWGLNTEAFF.

CDR3 sequence: CAISESGQGFDGYTF. The chain combines TRBV10-3 with TRBJ1-2; with no DNA, the TCRdb D assignment of TRBD1 cannot be verified. The CDR3 runs to 15 residues. Germline CDR1 is ENHRY and CDR2 is SYGVKD.

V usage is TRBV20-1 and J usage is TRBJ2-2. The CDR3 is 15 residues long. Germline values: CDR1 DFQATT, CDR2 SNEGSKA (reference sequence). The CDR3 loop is CSARIGRIRTGELFF.

The CDR3 spells CASRRTSGRSETQYF. The chain links TRBV3-1 to TRBJ2-5; TCRdb returns TRBD2, unconfirmable since there is no DNA. Germline CDR1 LGHDT, CDR2 YNNKEL (reference sequence). The CDR3 consists of 15 residues.

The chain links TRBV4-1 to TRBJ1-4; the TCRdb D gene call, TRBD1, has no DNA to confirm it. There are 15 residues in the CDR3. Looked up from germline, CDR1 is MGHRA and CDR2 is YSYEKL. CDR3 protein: CASSQDEGAGEKLFF.

CDR3 protein: CATSREWGQGNEKLFF. The rearrangement joins TRBV15 to TRBJ1-4; TCRdb gives TRBD1 as the D gene, but with no DNA this cannot be confirmed. Germline CDR1 LNHNV, CDR2 YYDKDF (reference sequence). This CDR3 has 16 residues.

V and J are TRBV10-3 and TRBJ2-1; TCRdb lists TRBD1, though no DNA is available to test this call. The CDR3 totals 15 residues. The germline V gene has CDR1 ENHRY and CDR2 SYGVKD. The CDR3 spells CAISAPRVGRNEQFF.

The CDR3 protein is CASRGGTGEQFF. The rearrangement uses TRBV6-5 and TRBJ2-1; TCRdb calls TRBD1, which cannot be checked without DNA. CDR3 length equals 12 residues. CDR1 MNHEY and CDR2 SVGAGI come from the germline V gene.

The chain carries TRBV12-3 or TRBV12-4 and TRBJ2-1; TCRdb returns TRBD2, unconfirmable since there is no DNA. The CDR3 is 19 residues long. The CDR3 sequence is CASSLQQLRLPRHHNEQFF.

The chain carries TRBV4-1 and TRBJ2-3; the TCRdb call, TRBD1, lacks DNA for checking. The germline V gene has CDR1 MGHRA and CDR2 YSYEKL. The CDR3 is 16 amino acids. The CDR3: CASRDIPKVGTDTQYF.

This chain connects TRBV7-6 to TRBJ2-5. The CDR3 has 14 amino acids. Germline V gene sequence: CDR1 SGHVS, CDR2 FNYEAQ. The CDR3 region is CASSLSVMMETQYF.

CDR3 amino acids: CASSLKGGYSNQPQHF. The chain employs TRBV27 and TRBJ1-5. Germline V gene lookup returns CDR1 MNHEY and CDR2 SMNVEV (reference sequence). The CDR3 consists of 16 residues.

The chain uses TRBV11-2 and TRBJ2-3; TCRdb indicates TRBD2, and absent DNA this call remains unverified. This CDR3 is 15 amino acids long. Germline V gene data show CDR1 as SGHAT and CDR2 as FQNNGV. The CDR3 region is CASSLGGTTTDTQYF.

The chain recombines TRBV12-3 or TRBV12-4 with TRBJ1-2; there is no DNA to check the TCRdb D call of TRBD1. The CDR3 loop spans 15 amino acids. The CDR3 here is CASSATGARLIGYTF.

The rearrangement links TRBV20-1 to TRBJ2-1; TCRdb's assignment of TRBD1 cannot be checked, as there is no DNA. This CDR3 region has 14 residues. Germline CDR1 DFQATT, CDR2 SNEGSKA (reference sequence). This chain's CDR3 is CSASSRTGYDEQFF.

CDR3 region: CASSYTENQPQHF. This rearrangement joins TRBV12-3 or TRBV12-4 to TRBJ1-5. The CDR3 spans 13 residues.

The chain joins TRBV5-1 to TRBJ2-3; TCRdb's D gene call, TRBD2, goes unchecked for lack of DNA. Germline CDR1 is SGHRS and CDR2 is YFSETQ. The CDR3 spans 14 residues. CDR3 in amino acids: CASSNGLITDTQYF.